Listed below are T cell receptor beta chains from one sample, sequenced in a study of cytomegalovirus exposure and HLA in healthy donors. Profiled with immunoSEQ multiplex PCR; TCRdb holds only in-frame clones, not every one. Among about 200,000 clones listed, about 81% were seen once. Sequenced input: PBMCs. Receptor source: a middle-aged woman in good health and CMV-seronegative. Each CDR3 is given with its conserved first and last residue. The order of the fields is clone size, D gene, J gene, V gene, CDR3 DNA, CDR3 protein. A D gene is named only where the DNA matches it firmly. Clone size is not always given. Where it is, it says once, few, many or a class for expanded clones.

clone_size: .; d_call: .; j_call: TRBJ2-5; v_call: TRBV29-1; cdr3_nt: TGCAGCGTTCCTAGGGAGGTAGAGACCCAGTACTTC; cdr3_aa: CSVPREVETQYF
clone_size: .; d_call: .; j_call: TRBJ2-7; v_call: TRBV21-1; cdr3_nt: TGTGCCAGCAGGGGGGTTTATCGGCGGGGACACGAGCAGTACTTC; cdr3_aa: CASRGVYRRGHEQYF
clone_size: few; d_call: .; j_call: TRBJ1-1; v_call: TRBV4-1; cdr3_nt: TGCGCCAGCAGCCAAGACTCAGGTTTGAACACTGAAGCTTTCTTT; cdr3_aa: CASSQDSGLNTEAFF
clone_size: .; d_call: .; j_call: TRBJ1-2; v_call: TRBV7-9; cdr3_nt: TGTGCCAGCAGCTTATCGACAGGTGGAAACGTATATGGCTACACCTTC; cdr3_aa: CASSLSTGGNVYGYTF
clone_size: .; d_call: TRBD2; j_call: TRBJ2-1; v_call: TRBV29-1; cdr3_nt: TGCAGCGTTGTCGGTAAGCGGGGGCTATCGGTTGAGCAGTTCTTC; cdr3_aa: CSVVGKRGLSVEQFF
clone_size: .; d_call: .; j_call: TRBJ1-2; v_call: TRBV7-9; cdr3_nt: TGTGCCAGCAGCTTAGACGGTTTGAACAGCCCCATCTATGGCTACACCTTC; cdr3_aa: CASSLDGLNSPIYGYTF
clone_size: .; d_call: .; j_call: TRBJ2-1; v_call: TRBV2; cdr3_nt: TGTGCCAGCAGTGAATCCCAGGGATACAATGAGCAGTTCTTC; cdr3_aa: CASSESQGYNEQFF
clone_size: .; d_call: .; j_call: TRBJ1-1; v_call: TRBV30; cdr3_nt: TGTGCCTGGTCCTTCCCGGGGAACACTGAAGCTTTCTTT; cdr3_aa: CAWSFPGNTEAFF
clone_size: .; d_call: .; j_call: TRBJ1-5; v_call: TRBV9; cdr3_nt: TGTGCCAGCAGCGTAGATGAGGGTCAGCCCCAGCATTTT; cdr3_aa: CASSVDEGQPQHF
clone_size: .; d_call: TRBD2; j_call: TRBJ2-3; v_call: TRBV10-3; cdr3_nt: TGTGCCATCTCTTCGGGACTAGACACAGATACGCAGTATTTT; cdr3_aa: CAISSGLDTDTQYF
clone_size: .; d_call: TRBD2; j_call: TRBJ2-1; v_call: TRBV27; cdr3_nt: TGTGCCAGCAGTCCCCTTACGGGGGGTGAGCAGTTCTTC; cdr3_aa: CASSPLTGGEQFF
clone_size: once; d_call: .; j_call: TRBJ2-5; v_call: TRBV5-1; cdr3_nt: TGCGCCAGCAGCCTCCGGGACAACCAAGAGACCCAGTACTTC; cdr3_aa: CASSLRDNQETQYF
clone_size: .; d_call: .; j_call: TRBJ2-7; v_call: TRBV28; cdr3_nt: TGTGCCAGCAGTTTATGGAAGGTAGGGGCGGTCGAGCAGTACTTC; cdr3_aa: CASSLWKVGAVEQYF
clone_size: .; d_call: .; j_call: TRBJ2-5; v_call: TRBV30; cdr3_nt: TGTGCCTGTCTAATAGGGACAAAAGAGACCCAGTACTTC; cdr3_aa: CACLIGTKETQYF
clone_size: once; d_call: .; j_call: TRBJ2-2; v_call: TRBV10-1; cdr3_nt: TGCGCCAGTGGGCGAGCCGGGGAGCTGTTTTTT; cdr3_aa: CASGRAGELFF
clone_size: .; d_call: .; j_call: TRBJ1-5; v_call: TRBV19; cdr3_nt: TGTGCCAGTAGTAAGGGGCTCAGCAATCAGCCCCAGCATTTT; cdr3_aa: CASSKGLSNQPQHF
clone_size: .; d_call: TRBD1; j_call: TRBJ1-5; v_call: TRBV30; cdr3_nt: TGTGCCTGGACCTATGCCGGGACAGGGGGCCAACATCAGCCCCAGCATTTT; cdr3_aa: CAWTYAGTGGQHQPQHF
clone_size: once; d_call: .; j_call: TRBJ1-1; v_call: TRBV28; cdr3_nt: TGTGCCAGCAGTTTCTATCCCGGCGGGGGGAACACTGAAGCTTTCTTT; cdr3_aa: CASSFYPGGGNTEAFF
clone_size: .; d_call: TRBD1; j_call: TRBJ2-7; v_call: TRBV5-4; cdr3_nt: TGTGCCAGCACTTGGGGACAGGGGAGGGGGAACGAGCAGTACTTC; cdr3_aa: CASTWGQGRGNEQYF
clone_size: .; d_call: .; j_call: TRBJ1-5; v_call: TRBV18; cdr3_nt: TGTGCCAGCTCACCATCGGGGGATCAGCCCCAGCATTTT; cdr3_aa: CASSPSGDQPQHF
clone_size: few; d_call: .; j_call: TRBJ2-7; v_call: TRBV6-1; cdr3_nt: TGTGCCAGCAGGGCAGGGTATTCAGGGTCCTACGAGCAGTACTTC; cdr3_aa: CASRAGYSGSYEQYF
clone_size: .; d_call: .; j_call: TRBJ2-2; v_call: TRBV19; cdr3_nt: TGTGCCAGTAGTTTCAGGCTCGGGGAGCTGTTTTTT; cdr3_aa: CASSFRLGELFF
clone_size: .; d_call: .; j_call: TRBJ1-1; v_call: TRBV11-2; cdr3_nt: TGTGCCAGCAGCTTAGGAGTGAACACTGAAGCTTTCTTT; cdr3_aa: CASSLGVNTEAFF
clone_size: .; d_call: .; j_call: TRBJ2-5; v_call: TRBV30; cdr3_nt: TGTGCCTGGAGTAAACTGACAGACCAAGAGACCCAGTACTTC; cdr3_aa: CAWSKLTDQETQYF
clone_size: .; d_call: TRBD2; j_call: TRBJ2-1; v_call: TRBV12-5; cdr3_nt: TGTGCTAGTGGTTTGTTAGCGGGGGCTCACAATGAGCAGTTCTTC; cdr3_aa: CASGLLAGAHNEQFF
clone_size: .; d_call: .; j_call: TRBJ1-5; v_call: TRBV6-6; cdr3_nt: TGTGCCAGCACCACTGCCGGCAATCAGCCCCAGCATTTT; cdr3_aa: CASTTAGNQPQHF
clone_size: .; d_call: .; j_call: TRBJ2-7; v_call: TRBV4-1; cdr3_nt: TGCGCCAGCAGCCAAGATTTATTCGGACTTTTGGTCTACGAGCAGTACTTC; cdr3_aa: CASSQDLFGLLVYEQYF
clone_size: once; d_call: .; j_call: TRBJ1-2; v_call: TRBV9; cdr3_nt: TGTGCCAGCAGCGTAGAGGGAGCCAGGGGAATTTATGGCTACACCTTC; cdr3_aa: CASSVEGARGIYGYTF
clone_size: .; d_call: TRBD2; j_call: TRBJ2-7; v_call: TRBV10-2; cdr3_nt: TGCGCCAGCAGTTGGGCTAGCGGGAGCTACGAGCAGTACTTC; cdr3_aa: CASSWASGSYEQYF
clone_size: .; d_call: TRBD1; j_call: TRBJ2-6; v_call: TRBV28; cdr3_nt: TGTGCCAGCAGTCAGGGGGATCTCTCTGGGGCCAACGTCCTGACTTTC; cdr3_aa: CASSQGDLSGANVLTF
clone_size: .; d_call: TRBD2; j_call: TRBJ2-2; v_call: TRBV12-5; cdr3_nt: TGTGCTAGTGGTCTCTCTCTTGGAGCGGGAGGGGTTGTGACCGGGGAGCTGTTTTTT; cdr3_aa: CASGLSLGAGGVVTGELFF
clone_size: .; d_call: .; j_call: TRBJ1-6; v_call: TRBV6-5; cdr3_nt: TGTGCCAGCAGTTATTTGACATCTTCACCCCTCCACTTT; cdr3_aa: CASSYLTSSPLHF
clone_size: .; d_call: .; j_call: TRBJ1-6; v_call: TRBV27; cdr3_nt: TGTGCCAGCAGCGCCAGGAACCCGGCAGCCCTCCACTTT; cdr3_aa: CASSARNPAALHF
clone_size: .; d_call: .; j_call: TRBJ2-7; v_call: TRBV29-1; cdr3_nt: TGCAGCGGCGGAAGCAGGGGAACCGGGGAGCAGTACTTC; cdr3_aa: CSGGSRGTGEQYF
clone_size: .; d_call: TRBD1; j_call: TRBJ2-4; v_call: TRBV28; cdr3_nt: TGTGCCAGCAGTCAGACAGGGGGGGGACAAAACATTCAGTACTTC; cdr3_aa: CASSQTGGGQNIQYF
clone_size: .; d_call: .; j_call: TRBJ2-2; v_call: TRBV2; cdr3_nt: TGTGCCAGCAGATATTCTTTACTAGGGACCGGGGAGCTGTTTTTT; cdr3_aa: CASRYSLLGTGELFF
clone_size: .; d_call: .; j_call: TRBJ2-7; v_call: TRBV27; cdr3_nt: TGTGCCAGCAGTTTGCGGCGGGACGGTAGCGAGCAGTACTTC; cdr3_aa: CASSLRRDGSEQYF
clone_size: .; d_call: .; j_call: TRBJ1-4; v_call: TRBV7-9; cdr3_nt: TGTTCCAGCAGCCCCCCTAAACCGGGTATTAATGAAAAACTGTTTTTT; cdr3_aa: CSSSPPKPGINEKLFF
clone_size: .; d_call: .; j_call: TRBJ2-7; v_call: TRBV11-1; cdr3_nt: TGTGCCAGCAGCTTATTTCAGGGCTCCTACGAGCAGTACTTC; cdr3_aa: CASSLFQGSYEQYF
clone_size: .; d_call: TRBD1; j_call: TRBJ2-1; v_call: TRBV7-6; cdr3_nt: TGTGCCAGCAGCCGCAGTGCAGGGGGCACAGGTAATGAGCAGTTCTTC; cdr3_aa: CASSRSAGGTGNEQFF
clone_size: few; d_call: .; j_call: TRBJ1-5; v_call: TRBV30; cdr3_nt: TGTGCCTGGAGTATTGGGAGGGATCAGCCCCAGCATTTT; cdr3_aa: CAWSIGRDQPQHF
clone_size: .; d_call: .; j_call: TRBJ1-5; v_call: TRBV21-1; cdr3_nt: TGTGCCATCACTGACAGGGGGATTAGCAATCAGCCCCAGCATTTT; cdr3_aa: CAITDRGISNQPQHF
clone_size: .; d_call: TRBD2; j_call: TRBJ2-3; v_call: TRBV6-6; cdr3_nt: TGTGCCAGCAGTTTCGGGGGGGTTTTGGTCACGCAGTATTTT; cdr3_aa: CASSFGGVLVTQYF
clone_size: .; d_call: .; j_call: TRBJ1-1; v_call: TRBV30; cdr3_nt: TGTGCCTGGAGTGTAAATGTCCGTGAAGCTTTCTTT; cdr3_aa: CAWSVNVREAFF
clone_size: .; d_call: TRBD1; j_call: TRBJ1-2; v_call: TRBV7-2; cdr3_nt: TGTGCCAGCAGCTTAGTGGGACAGGGTAACTATGGCTACACCTTC; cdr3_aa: CASSLVGQGNYGYTF
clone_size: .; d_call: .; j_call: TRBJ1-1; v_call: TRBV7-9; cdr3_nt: TGTTCCAGCAGCCCCCCAGGAAACACTGAAGCTTTCTTT; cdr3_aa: CSSSPPGNTEAFF
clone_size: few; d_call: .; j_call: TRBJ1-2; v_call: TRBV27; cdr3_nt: TGTGCCGGACTACGGGACTCTTCATATGGCTACACCTTC; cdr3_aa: CAGLRDSSYGYTF
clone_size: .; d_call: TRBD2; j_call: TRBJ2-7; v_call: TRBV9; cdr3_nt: TGTGCCAGCGGGAGGGAGGTGGGACTAGCCGGCGAGCAGTACTTC; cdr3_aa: CASGREVGLAGEQYF